Shown below are 9 T cell receptor beta chains from a single sample sequenced in a study of early T cells in non-severe SARS-CoV-2 infection. MiXCR was run by TCRdb on the 5' RACE reads, yielding one entry per CDR3 protein. The repertoire holds about 80,000 distinct CDR3 sequences, with around 8.7% as singletons. Sequenced input: whole blood. All receptors come from an adult who was a healthcare worker with PCR-confirmed SARS-CoV-2 infection or an uninfected control (not recorded which).

The rearrangement joins TRBV5-5 to TRBJ2-3, with D tentatively TRBD1 or TRBD2 (5 bases each). The CDR3 totals 15 residues. V gave up 2 bases and J gave up 2 bases, with 12 bases separating them. In germline, CDR1 is SGHKS, CDR2 YYEKEE (reference sequence). CDR3 nucleotide sequence: TGTGCCAGCAGCTTCTGGGACCGAGACACAGATACGCAGTATTTT. Translating gives CASSFWDRDTDTQYF. Complete variable domain (other parts from reference TRBV5-5 and TRBJ2-3): DAGVTQSPTHLIKTRGQQVTLRCSPISGHKSVSWYQQVLGQGPQFIFQYYEKEERGRGNFPDRFSARQFPNYSSELNVNALLLGDSALYLCASSFWDRDTDTQYFGPGTRLTVL.

This clonotype appeared a few times. The chain employs TRBV5-5 and TRBJ2-5; D is uncertain. V dropped 4 bases and J dropped 2 bases, with 9 bases sitting between them. CDR1 is SGHKS and CDR2 is YYEKEE in the germline V gene (reference sequence). This CDR3 is built from 13 residues. CDR3 coding DNA: TGTGCCAGCAGCGATCAGGTTCAAGAGACCCAGTACTTC. This gives the protein CASSDQVQETQYF.

This clonotype was detected only a few times. V and J are TRBV20-1 and TRBJ1-4; TRBD1 is a possible D gene (5 bases). The CDR3 covers 11 residues. CDR1 and CDR2 from the germline V gene are DFQATT and SNEGSKA (reference sequence). Between the trimmed V and J ends, which lost 6 bases and 7 bases, there was a span of 9 bases. This CDR3 reads CSARDFEKLFF. Written as DNA, the CDR3 is TGCAGTGCCAGGGACTTTGAAAAACTGTTTTTT.

The chain is built from TRBV20-1 and TRBJ1-5; 9 bases are a match to TRBD1. The CDR3 runs 13 residues. Germline values: CDR1 DFQATT, CDR2 SNEGSKA (reference sequence). The junction had 5 bases not matched to a gene; V was cut back by 7 bases and J by 4 bases. The CDR3 loop reads CSGHRGRNQPQHF. The DNA of the CDR3 is TGCAGTGGGCACAGGGGGCGTAATCAGCCCCAGCATTTT.

This clonotype has at least ten counts. V usage is TRBV10-3 and J usage is TRBJ1-5, with D possibly TRBD1 on 5 matching bases. Trimming pared 0 bases from V and 5 bases from J, leaving 11 bases between. The CDR3 length is 15 residues. Germline values: CDR1 ENHRY, CDR2 SYGVKD. The CDR3 DNA reads as TGTGCCATCAGTGAGTCGGCAGGGAGGGATCAGCCCCAGCATTTT. Encoded protein: CAISESAGRDQPQHF.

In this sample, this clonotype turned up a few times. The J gene is TRBJ2-7, the V gene TRBV6-6; 8 bases agree with TRBD1. Per germline, CDR1 MNHNY and CDR2 SVGAGI (reference sequence). V lost 0 bases, J lost 6 bases, and 10 bases stayed unmatched. The CDR3 covers 16 residues. As DNA, the CDR3 is TGTGCCAGCAGTTACTCGGTGGCAGGGGGCAAGTCCGAGCAGTACTTC. Translated, it gives CASSYSVAGGKSEQYF.

The chain recombines TRBV20-1 with TRBJ2-3; weak D call: TRBD2 (5 bases). V dropped 5 bases and J dropped 6 bases, with 9 bases sitting between them. The CDR3 runs to 11 residues. Germline V CDR1 and CDR2: DFQATT, SNEGSKA (reference sequence). This CDR3 reads CSAPRGDTQYF. The DNA of the CDR3 is TGCAGTGCTCCTAGAGGGGATACGCAGTATTTT.

Details on this clonotype: A much larger clonotype is one base distant, so this may be a read error. The rearrangement uses TRBV11-2 and TRBJ2-1; TRBD2 matches 9 bases. Germline V lookup: CDR1 SGHAT, CDR2 FQNNGV. This CDR3 spans 16 amino acids. In nucleotides, the CDR3 is TGTACCAGCAGCTCCCTAGCGGGACGGACCTACAATGAGCAGTTCTTC. Translated, it gives CTSSSLAGRTYNEQFF.

This clonotype was seen at least ten times. The CDR3 here is CASSKGQTSGTEAFF. The DNA of the CDR3 is TGCGCCAGCAGCAAGGGACAGACGTCGGGCACTGAAGCTTTCTTT. The chain links TRBV5-1 to TRBJ1-1; 7 positions match TRBD1. In germline, CDR1 is SGHRS, CDR2 YFSETQ. The CDR3 sequence is 15 residues long. V dropped 4 bases and J dropped 4; count of bases not matched to a gene: 10.